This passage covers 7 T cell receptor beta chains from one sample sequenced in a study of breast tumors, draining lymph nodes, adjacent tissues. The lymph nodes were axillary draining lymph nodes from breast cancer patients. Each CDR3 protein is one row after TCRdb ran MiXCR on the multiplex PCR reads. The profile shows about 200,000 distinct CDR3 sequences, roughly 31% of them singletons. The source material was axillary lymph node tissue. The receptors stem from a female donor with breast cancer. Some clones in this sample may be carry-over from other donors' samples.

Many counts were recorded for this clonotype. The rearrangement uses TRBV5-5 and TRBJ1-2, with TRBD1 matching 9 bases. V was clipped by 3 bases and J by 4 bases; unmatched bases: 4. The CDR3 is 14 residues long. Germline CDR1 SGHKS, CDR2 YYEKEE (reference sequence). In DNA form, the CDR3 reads TGTGCCAGCAGCTGGGACAGGGACGGCTATGGCTACACCTTC. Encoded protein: CASSWDRDGYGYTF.

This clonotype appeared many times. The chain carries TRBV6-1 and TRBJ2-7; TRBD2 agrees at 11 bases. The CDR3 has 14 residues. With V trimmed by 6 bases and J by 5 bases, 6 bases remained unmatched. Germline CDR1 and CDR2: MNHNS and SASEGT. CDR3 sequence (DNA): TGTGCCAGCAGAATAGCGGGGGGGCCCGACGAGCAGTACTTC. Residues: CASRIAGGPDEQYF.

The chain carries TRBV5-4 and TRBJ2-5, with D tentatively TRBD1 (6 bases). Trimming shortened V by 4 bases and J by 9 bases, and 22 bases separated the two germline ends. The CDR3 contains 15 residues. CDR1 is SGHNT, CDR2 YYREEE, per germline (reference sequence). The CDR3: CASSPAGDVWEPQYF. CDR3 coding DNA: TGTGCCAGCAGCCCCGCAGGGGACGTCTGGGAGCCCCAGTACTTC.

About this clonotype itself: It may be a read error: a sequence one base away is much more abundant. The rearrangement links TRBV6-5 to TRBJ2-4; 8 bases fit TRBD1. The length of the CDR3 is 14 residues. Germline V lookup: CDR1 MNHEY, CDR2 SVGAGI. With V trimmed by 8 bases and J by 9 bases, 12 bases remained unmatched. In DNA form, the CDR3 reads TGTGCCAGCCAAGGACAGGGAAAGGGGACCATTCAGTACTTC. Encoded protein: CASQGQGKGTIQYF.

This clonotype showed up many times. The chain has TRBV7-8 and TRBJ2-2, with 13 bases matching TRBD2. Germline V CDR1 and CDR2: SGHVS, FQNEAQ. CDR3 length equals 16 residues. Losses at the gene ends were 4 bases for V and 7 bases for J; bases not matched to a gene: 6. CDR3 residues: CASSWRTSGSSGELFF. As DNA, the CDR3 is TGTGCCAGCAGCTGGAGGACTAGCGGGAGCAGCGGGGAGCTGTTTTTT.

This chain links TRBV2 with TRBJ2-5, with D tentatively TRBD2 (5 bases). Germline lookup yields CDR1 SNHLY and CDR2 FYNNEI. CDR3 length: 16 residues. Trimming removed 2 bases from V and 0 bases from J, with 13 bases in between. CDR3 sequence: CASSERAGDNQETQYF. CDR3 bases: TGTGCCAGCAGTGAACGTGCGGGTGACAACCAAGAGACCCAGTACTTC.

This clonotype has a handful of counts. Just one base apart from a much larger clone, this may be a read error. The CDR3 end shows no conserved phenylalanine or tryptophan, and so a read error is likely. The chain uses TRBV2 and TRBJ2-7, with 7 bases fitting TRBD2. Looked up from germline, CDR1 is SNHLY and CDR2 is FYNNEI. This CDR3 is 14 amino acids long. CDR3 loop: CASGEERDTYEQYL. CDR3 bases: TGTGCCAGCGGTGAGGAGCGGGATACCTACGAGCAGTACCTC.